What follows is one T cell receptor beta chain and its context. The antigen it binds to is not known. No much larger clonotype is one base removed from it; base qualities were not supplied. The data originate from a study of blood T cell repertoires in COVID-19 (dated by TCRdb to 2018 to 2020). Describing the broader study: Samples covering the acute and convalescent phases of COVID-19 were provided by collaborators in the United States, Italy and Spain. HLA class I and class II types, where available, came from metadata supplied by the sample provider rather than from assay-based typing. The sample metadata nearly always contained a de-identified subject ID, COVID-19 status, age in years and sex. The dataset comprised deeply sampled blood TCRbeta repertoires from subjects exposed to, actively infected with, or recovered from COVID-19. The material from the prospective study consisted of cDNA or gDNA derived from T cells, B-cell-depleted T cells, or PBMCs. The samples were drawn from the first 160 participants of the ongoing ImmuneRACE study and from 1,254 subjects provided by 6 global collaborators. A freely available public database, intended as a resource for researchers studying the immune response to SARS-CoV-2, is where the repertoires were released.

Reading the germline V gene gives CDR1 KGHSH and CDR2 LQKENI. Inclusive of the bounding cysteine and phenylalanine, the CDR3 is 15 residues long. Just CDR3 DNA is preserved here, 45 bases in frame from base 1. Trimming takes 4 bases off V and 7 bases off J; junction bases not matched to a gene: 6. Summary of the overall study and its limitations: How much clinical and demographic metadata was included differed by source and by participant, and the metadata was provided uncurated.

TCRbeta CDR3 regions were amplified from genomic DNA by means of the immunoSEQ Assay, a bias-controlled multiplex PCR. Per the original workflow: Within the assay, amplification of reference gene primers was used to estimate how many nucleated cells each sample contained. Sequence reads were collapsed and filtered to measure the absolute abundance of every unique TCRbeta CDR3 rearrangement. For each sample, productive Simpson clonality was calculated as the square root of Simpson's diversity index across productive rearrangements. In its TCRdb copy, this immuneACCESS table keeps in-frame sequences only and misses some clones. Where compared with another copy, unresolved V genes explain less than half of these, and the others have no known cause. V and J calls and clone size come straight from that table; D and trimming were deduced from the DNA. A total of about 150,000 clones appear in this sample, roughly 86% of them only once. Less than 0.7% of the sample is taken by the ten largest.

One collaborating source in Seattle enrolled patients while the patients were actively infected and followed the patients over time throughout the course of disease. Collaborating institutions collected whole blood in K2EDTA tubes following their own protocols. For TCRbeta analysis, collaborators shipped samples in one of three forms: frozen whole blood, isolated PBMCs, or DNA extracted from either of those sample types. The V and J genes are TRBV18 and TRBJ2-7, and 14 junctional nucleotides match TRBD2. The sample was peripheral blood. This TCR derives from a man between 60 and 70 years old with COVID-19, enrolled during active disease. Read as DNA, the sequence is TGTGCCAGCTCACTAGGGACTAGCGGGAGTAAAGAGCAGTACTTC. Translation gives CASSLGTSGSKEQYF.